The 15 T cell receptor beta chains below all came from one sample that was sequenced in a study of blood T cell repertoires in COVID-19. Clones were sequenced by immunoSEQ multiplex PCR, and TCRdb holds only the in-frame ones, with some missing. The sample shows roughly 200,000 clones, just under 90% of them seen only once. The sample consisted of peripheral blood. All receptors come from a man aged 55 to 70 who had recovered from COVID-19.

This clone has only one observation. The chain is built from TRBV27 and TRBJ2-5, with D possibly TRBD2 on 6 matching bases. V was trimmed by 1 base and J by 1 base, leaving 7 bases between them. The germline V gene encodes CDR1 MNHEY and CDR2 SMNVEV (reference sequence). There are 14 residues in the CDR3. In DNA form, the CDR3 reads TGTGCCAGCAGTTTATTCGGGGGCCAAGAGACCCAGTACTTC. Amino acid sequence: CASSLFGGQETQYF.

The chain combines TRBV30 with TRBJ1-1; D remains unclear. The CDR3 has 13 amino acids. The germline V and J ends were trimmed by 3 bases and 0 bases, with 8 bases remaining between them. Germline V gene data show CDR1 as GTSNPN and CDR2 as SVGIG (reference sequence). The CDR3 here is CAWRQLMNTEAFF. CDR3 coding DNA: TGTGCCTGGAGACAGCTGATGAACACTGAAGCTTTCTTT.

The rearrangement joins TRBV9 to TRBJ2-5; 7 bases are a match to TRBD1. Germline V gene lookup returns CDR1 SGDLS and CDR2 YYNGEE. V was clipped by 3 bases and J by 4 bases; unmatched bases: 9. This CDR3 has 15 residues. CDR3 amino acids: CASSASGTAIETQYF. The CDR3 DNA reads TGTGCCAGCAGCGCCTCCGGGACAGCGATAGAGACCCAGTACTTC.

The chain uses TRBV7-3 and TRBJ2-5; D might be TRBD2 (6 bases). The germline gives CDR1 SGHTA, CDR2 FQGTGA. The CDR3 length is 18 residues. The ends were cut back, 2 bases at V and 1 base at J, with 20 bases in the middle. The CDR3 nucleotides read TGTGCCAGCAGCTTAGGGGGGAAGACTTACCCGCGCCAAGAGACCCAGTACTTC. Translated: CASSLGGKTYPRQETQYF.

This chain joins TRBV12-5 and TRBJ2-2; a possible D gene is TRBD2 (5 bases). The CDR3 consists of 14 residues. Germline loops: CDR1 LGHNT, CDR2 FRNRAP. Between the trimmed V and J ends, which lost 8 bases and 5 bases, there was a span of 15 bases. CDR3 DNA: TGTGCTAGTTGTAGGGAGCTGAATACCGGGGAGCTGTTTTTT. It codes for CASCRELNTGELFF.

The CDR3 protein is CASSQTNYGYTF. In DNA form, the CDR3 reads TGTGCCAGCAGTCAGACTAACTATGGCTACACCTTC. V is TRBV12-3 or TRBV12-4 and J is TRBJ1-2; no definite D call. The CDR3 contains 12 residues. The V gene lost 5 bases and the J gene lost 0 bases, with 4 bases spanning the gap.

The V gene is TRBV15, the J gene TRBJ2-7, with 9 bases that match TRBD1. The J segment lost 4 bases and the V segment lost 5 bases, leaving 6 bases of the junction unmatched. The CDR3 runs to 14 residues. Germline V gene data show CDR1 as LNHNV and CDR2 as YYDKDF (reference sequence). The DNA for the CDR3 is TGTGCCACCAGCGGTACGGGACAGGGTTACGAGCAGTACTTC. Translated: CATSGTGQGYEQYF.

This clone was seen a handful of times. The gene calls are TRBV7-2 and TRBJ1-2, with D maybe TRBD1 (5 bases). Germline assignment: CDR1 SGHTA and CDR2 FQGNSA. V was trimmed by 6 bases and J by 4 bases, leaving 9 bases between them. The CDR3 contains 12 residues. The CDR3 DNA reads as TGTGCCAGCAGAGCAGGGCCCTATGGCTACACCTTC. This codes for CASRAGPYGYTF.

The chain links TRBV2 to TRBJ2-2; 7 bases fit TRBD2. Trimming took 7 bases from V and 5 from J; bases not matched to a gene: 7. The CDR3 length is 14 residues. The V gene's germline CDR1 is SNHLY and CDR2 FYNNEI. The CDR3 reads CASIGGGRTGELFF. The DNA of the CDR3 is TGTGCCAGCATAGGCGGGGGAAGGACCGGGGAGCTGTTTTTT.

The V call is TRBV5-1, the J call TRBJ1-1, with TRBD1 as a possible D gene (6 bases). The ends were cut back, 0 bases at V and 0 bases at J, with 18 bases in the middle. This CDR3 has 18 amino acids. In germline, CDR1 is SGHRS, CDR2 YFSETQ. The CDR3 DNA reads TGCGCCAGCAGCTTGGACCCAGGGGTTCTACCTATGAACACTGAAGCTTTCTTT. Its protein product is CASSLDPGVLPMNTEAFF.

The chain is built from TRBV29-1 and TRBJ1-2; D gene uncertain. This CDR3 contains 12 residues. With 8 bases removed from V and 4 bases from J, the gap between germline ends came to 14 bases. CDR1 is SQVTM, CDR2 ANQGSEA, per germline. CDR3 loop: CSSDEVGYGYTF. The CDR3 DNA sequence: TGCAGCTCCGACGAGGTTGGCTATGGCTACACCTTC.

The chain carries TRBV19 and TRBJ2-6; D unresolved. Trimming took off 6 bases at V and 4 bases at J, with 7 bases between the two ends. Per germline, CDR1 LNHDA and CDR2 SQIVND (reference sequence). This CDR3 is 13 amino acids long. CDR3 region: CASRLGGANVLTF. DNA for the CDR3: TGTGCCAGTAGATTGGGCGGGGCCAACGTCCTGACTTTC.

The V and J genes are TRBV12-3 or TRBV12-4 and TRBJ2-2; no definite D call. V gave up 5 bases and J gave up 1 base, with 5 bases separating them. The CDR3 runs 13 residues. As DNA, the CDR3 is TGTGCCAGCAGTACACAGAACACCGGGGAGCTGTTTTTT. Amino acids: CASSTQNTGELFF.

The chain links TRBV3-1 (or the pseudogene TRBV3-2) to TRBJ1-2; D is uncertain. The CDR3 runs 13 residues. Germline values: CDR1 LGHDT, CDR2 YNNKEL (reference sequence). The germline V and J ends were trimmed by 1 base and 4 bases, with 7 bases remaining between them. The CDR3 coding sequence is TGTGCCAGCAGCCAAGCCTCCCCCTATGGCTACACCTTC. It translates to CASSQASPYGYTF.

The CDR3 protein is CASSLDVGVTNGELFF. CDR3 DNA sequence: TGTGCCAGCAGCTTAGATGTCGGGGTAACGAACGGGGAGCTGTTTTTT. The genes are TRBV7-2 and TRBJ2-2, with D possibly TRBD2 on 5 matching bases. The CDR3 has 16 residues. Trimming took off 1 base at V and 7 bases at J, with 16 bases between the two ends. Germline CDR1 reads SGHTA; CDR2 reads FQGNSA.